This T cell receptor beta chain was identified during a study of control samples from healthy donors and cancer patients. V was cut by 3 bases and J by 1 base, with 9 bases left in between. CDR3 length equals 14 residues. Germline V gene data show CDR1 as LNHDA and CDR2 as SQIVND (reference sequence). This table comes from immunoSEQ multiplex PCR, and its TCRdb copy is limited to in-frame clones, with some not included. The data show under 200,000 clones, around 92% seen once. Sequencing was done on a sample of blood. This chain joins TRBV19 and TRBJ2-5; D is tentatively TRBD1 or TRBD2 (5 bases each). The sequence derives from a woman aged 30 to 39 in good health. CDR3 in DNA: TGTGCCAGTAGTATTCGGGACGGCCAAGAGACCCAGTACTTC. Residues: CASSIRDGQETQYF.